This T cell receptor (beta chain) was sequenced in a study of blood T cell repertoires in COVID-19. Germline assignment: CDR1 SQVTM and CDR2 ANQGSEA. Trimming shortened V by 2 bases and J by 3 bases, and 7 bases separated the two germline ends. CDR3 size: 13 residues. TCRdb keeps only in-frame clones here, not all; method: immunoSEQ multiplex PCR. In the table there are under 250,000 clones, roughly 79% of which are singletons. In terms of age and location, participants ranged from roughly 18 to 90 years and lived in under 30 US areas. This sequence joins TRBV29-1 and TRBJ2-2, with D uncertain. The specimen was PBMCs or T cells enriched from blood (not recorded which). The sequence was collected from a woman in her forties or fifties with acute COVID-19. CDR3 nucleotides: TGCAGCGTTGAAACTTCGGACACCGGGGAGCTGTTTTTT. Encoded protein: CSVETSDTGELFF.